One and the same sample provided the 6 T cell receptor beta chains below, sequenced in a study of cytomegalovirus exposure and HLA in healthy donors. The primer mix had 60 Vbeta and 13 Jbeta primers. Data came from immunoSEQ multiplex PCR; TCRdb stores just in-frame clones and leaves some out. The data contain approximately 140,000 clones, around 80% of them singletons. Material: PBMCs. These receptors all stem from a man in his fifties or sixties in good health and CMV-seronegative.

The chain joins TRBV4-2 to TRBJ2-3; a possible D gene is TRBD1 (5 bases). V was cut by 1 base and J by 7 bases, with 15 bases left in between. CDR3 length equals 15 residues. Per germline, CDR1 LGHNA and CDR2 YNFKEQ. CDR3 protein: CASSQGSTGSYTQYF. For the CDR3, the DNA is TGTGCCAGCAGCCAAGGGTCCACAGGATCATATACGCAGTATTTT.

The chain employs TRBV21-1 and TRBJ2-7; the table's D gene call, TRBD1, was not cross checked with the DNA. TRBV21-1 is annotated as a pseudogene. The CDR3 sequence is 12 residues long. The CDR3 reads CASNPGQDVQYF. The CDR3 nucleotides read TGTGCCAGCAACCCAGGACAGGATGTGCAGTACTTC.

The chain employs TRBV6-1 and TRBJ2-7; weak D call: TRBD1 (6 bases). This CDR3 comprises 15 residues. Germline V gene sequence: CDR1 MNHNS, CDR2 SASEGT. V shed 0 bases and J shed 1 base, with 10 bases lying between them. In DNA, the CDR3 is TGTGCCAGCAGTGAAGCTCAGGGGAGATCCTACGAGCAGTACTTC. It encodes CASSEAQGRSYEQYF.

This chain connects TRBV25-1 to TRBJ2-1; TRBD1 matches 9 bases. Germline CDR1 and CDR2: MGHDK and SYGVNS. The CDR3 sequence is 14 residues long. The J segment lost 7 bases and the V segment lost 4 bases, leaving 5 bases of the junction unmatched. Here the CDR3 reads CASSGTGVRNEQFF. CDR3 nucleotides: TGTGCCAGCAGTGGGACAGGGGTAAGGAATGAGCAGTTCTTC.

On this clone: The same CDR3 is also encoded by other DNA sequences in this sample. CDR3 loop: CASSVVGGGTDTQYF. CDR3 DNA: TGTGCCAGCAGCGTAGTCGGTGGTGGCACAGATACGCAGTATTTT. This rearrangement joins TRBV9 to TRBJ2-3; D is ambiguous. The CDR3 loop spans 15 amino acids. V dropped 0 bases and J dropped 1 base, with 9 bases sitting between them. CDR1 and CDR2 (germline): SGDLS, YYNGEE.

This chain uses TRBV7-9 with TRBJ1-2; tentative D call: TRBD1 (6 bases). Between the trimmed V and J ends, which lost 6 bases and 6 bases, there was a span of 14 bases. CDR3 length: 13 residues. Germline-derived CDR1 and CDR2 are SEHNR and FQNEAQ (reference sequence). CDR3 sequence (DNA): TGTGCCAGCAGTAGTACACAGGGCGATGGCTACACCTTC. The encoded protein is CASSSTQGDGYTF.